The 14 T cell receptor beta chains presented below share a single source sample, sequenced in a study of blood T cell repertoires in COVID-19. Here immunoSEQ multiplex PCR was the method, and the copy in TCRdb shows in-frame clones only, minus some. Among around 190,000 clones listed, about 80% were seen once. Material for sequencing was peripheral blood. The receptors here all came from a man aged 70-80 years with active or convalescent COVID-19.

V gene TRBV30 combines with J gene TRBJ1-5; 7 bases line up with TRBD1. The CDR3 runs to 13 residues. J lost 4 bases, V lost 2 bases, and 2 bases had no gene match. The germline V gene has CDR1 GTSNPN and CDR2 SVGIG (reference sequence). DNA of the CDR3: TGTGCCTGGAGTTCACAGGGGAATCAGCCCCAGCATTTT. Its translation: CAWSSQGNQPQHF.

The CDR3 loop reads CASSLGSSGTTGELFF. In DNA, the CDR3 is TGTGCCAGCAGCTTAGGGTCCAGCGGGACCACCGGGGAGCTGTTTTTT. The chain combines TRBV11-3 with TRBJ2-2; 7 nucleotides align to TRBD2. The length of the CDR3 is 16 residues. The V segment lost 1 base and the J segment 4 bases; nucleotides outside the gene matches: 6. The germline V gene has CDR1 SGHNT and CDR2 YENEEA.

This rearrangement joins TRBV19 to TRBJ2-7; TRBD2 is a possible D gene (6 bases). Trimming took 3 bases from V and 0 from J, leaving 12 bases between them. Germline V lookup: CDR1 LNHDA, CDR2 SQIVND (reference sequence). This CDR3 is built from 15 residues. CDR3 protein: CASSMGTFSSYEQYF. CDR3 coding DNA: TGTGCCAGTAGTATGGGGACTTTCAGCTCCTACGAGCAGTACTTC.

The chain carries TRBV2 and TRBJ1-5; D unclear. Per the germline V gene, CDR1 is SNHLY and CDR2 is FYNNEI. V lost 2 bases and J 1 base, leaving 12 bases between the germline ends. The CDR3 runs to 16 residues. The CDR3, as DNA: TGTGCCAGCAGTGAACTTTCGGGGAGAAGCAATCAGCCCCAGCATTTT. Its translation is CASSELSGRSNQPQHF.

The CDR3 DNA reads TGTGCCAGCAGCCAACAGGGGTTTGGTACTGAAGCTTTCTTT. It yields the protein CASSQQGFGTEAFF. The rearrangement links TRBV3-1 (or the pseudogene TRBV3-2) to TRBJ1-1, with TRBD1 as a possible D gene (6 bases). The V end was cut by 2 bases, the J end by 5 bases, with 12 bases between. The CDR3 sequence is 14 residues long. Germline CDR1 is LGHDT and CDR2 is YNNKEL (reference sequence).

This clone was seen once. The chain carries TRBV3-1 (or the pseudogene TRBV3-2) and TRBJ1-6; 9 bases match TRBD1. The length of the CDR3 is 14 residues. Germline loops: CDR1 LGHDT, CDR2 YNNKEL (reference sequence). J lost 10 bases, V lost 4 bases, and 5 bases had no gene match. The CDR3 DNA reads TGTGCCAGCAGCCCGGGGACAGGGTTCTCACCCCTCCACTTT. Translation: CASSPGTGFSPLHF.

CDR3 loop: CASNRAGGKADTQYF. The CDR3 nucleotides are TGCGCCAGCAACCGTGCGGGGGGGAAAGCAGATACGCAGTATTTT. The V call is TRBV5-1, the J call TRBJ2-3, with 9 positions matching TRBD2. The trim removed 6 bases at V and 4 bases at J, leaving 9 bases unmatched. From germline, CDR1 is SGHRS and CDR2 YFSETQ. The CDR3 has 15 residues.

The chain carries TRBV5-1 and TRBJ2-7; 8 bases line up with TRBD1. Trimming took 2 bases from V and 2 from J; bases not matched to a gene: 3. Germline CDR1 reads SGHRS; CDR2 reads YFSETQ. The CDR3 totals 14 residues. The CDR3 DNA reads TGCGCCAGCAGCTTAACAGGGGGGCCCTACGAGCAGTACTTC. It is translated as CASSLTGGPYEQYF.

The V gene is TRBV7-9, the J gene TRBJ1-1, with 7 bases aligning to TRBD1. This CDR3 is 13 amino acids long. J lost 7 bases, V lost 7 bases, and 9 bases had no gene match. CDR1 is SEHNR and CDR2 is FQNEAQ in the germline V gene (reference sequence). CDR3 sequence (DNA): TGTGCCAGCACCAAAACGGGACAGAGTGAAGCTTTCTTT. Residues: CASTKTGQSEAFF.

The V gene is TRBV2, the J gene TRBJ2-2; 14 nucleotides line up with TRBD2. Germline V gene lookup returns CDR1 SNHLY and CDR2 FYNNEI. Unmatched junction bases numbered 10, after V lost 7 bases and J lost 0 bases. This CDR3 spans 19 amino acids. The CDR3 loop reads CASNRLAGGFSTNTGELFF. The CDR3 region has the DNA TGTGCCAGCAATCGACTAGCGGGGGGGTTCTCAACGAACACCGGGGAGCTGTTTTTT.

This chain uses TRBV5-1 with TRBJ2-1; TRBD1 might be the D (5 bases). Germline V gene data show CDR1 as SGHRS and CDR2 as YFSETQ. V lost 9 bases and J lost 1, with 11 bases in between. This CDR3 has 13 amino acids. The CDR3 spells CATQGSSYNEQFF. The DNA for the CDR3 is TGCGCCACGCAGGGTAGTTCCTACAATGAGCAGTTCTTC.

This chain joins TRBV19 and TRBJ1-3; TRBD1 matches 7 bases. The CDR3 has 13 amino acids. Per the germline V gene, CDR1 is LNHDA and CDR2 is SQIVND (reference sequence). The DNA of the CDR3 is TGTGGAACAGGGGCTCAGTCGGGAAACACCATATATTTT. Protein: CGTGAQSGNTIYF.

The chain links TRBV4-2 to TRBJ2-3, with 10 bases lining up with TRBD2. This CDR3 comprises 19 residues. With V trimmed by 0 bases and J by 1 base, 10 bases remained unmatched. Germline V gene lookup returns CDR1 LGHNA and CDR2 YNFKEQ. As DNA, the CDR3 is TGTGCCAGCAGCCAAGAGGGGGTCCCGCTAGCGGGGGGCACAGATACGCAGTATTTT. As protein: CASSQEGVPLAGGTDTQYF.

This chain uses TRBV5-4 with TRBJ2-7; 7 bases align to TRBD1. The J segment lost 2 bases and the V segment lost 4 bases, leaving 9 bases of the junction unmatched. CDR1 is SGHNT and CDR2 is YYREEE in the germline V gene (reference sequence). This CDR3 is built from 15 residues. CDR3 region: CASSISRDRTYEQYF. The CDR3 nucleotides are TGTGCCAGCAGCATCTCTAGGGACAGAACCTACGAGCAGTACTTC.